This TCR beta chain was identified during a study of cytomegalovirus exposure and HLA in healthy donors. CDR1 and CDR2 from the germline V gene are GTSNPN and SVGIG (reference sequence). The length of the CDR3 is 14 residues. This PCR relied on a set of 60 Vbeta primers and 13 Jbeta primers. Assay used: immunoSEQ multiplex PCR; TCRdb lists only in-frame clones, some missing. The sample lists tens of thousands of clones; roughly four fifths were seen once. V gene TRBV30 combines with J gene TRBJ2-5; 9 bases are a match to TRBD1. The DNA end is more similar to TRBJ2-7, so the J call may be wrong. Input material: PBMCs. The TCR sequence derives from a man aged 18 to 29 in good health and CMV-seronegative. The CDR3, as DNA: TGTGCCTGGAGTGTACTTTTGACAGGGGGCGAGCAGTACTTC. It yields the protein CAWSVLLTGGEQYF.